The clone carrying this T cell receptor beta chain was detected a few times. TCRdb passed the RT-PCR reads through MiXCR, listing each CDR3 protein once. This table holds about 540,000 distinct CDR3 sequences, roughly a quarter found once. The sample comes from a study of response to subunit inactivated influenza vaccine. Separately, the same data were catalogued under a study of T cells expressing NK-cell markers. That work states: With UMIs, 5'RACE template switching was used to make TCR beta cDNA. There were seven HCMV-seropositive donors and one seronegative donor among the eight sequenced. For several donors, the dominant NKG2C+ clonotypes made up about 1.0-7.5% of their CD8+ T cells. For four donors, these clonotypes were likewise the leading ones in the CD3+CD56-NKG2C+ fraction. Whether expanded NKG2C+ T cell clones recognized HCMV stayed uncertain.

The sequenced sample was CD4+ T cells sorted from PBMCs, obtained roughly 13 days after vaccination. This TCR was sampled from a man aged 50-59 years who received an inactivated influenza vaccine.

CDR3 sequence: CASKRDSQETQYF. The CDR3 bases are TGTGCCAGCAAACGGGACTCGCAAGAGACCCAGTACTTC. The chain employs TRBV7-2 and TRBJ2-5; a possible D gene is TRBD2 (6 bases). The CDR3 has 13 residues. CDR1 SGHTA and CDR2 FQGNSA come from the germline V gene. The V gene lost 7 bases and the J gene lost 2 bases, with 11 bases spanning the gap. Full variable domain (remainder filled in from reference TRBV7-2 and TRBJ2-5): GAGVSQSPSNKVTEKGKDVELRCDPISGHTALYWYRQSLGQGLEFLIYFQGNSAPDKSGLPSDRFSAERTGGSVSTLTIQRTQQEDSAVYLCASKRDSQETQYFGPGTRLLVL.